This TCR beta chain originates from a study of glioma-infiltrating T cells. The iRepertoire nested amplicon-rescue multiplex PCR amplified TCR alpha and beta CDR3s from RNA. In TCRdb, the multiplex PCR reads were re-called with MiXCR into one record per CDR3 protein. The data contain around 390,000 distinct CDR3 sequences, 41% of them singletons. In germline, CDR1 is ENHRY, CDR2 SYGVKD. CDR3 length: 14 amino acids. Sequencing used glioma tissue, nonneoplastic brain tissue, or PBMCs (not recorded which). The chain joins TRBV10-3 to TRBJ2-5; possibly TRBD2 for D (7 bases). With the DNA end fitting TRBJ2-7 better, the J assignment may be wrong. This sequence originates from a human donor with low-grade glioma or glioblastoma, undergoing nonglioma brain surgery, or in good health (not recorded which). The CDR3 sequence: CAVRRGEGIYEQYF. The CDR3 DNA is TGTGCCGTGAGAAGGGGGGAGGGAATCTACGAGCAGTACTTC.